The present T cell receptor beta chain was sequenced within a study of tumor-infiltrating lymphocytes in primary liver carcinoma. In the study overall: Resection treated the patients' primary liver carcinoma. Among the tumors, stages were T1-T3 N0M0 and sizes about 4.2 to 11 cm. The study's findings and limits: Bulk unsorted sampling precluded comparing CD4+ and CD8+ repertoires.

Germline DNA was also extracted, and blood RNA was taken from unsorted whole blood. Priming with a constant-region primer yielded TCR beta cDNA from 500 ng total RNA. A slightly modified ARM-PCR protocol with three nested multiplex PCR rounds produced these TCR beta libraries. Rounds one and two of PCR, each of 10 cycles, were primed with TRBV1-TRBV30 forward primers and a C-beta reverse primer. Using its own MiXCR run on the multiplex PCR reads, TCRdb lists one record per CDR3 protein. The sample lists 300,000 to 400,000 distinct CDR3 sequences, around three fifths occurring once. Germline V CDR1 and CDR2: SGHDN, FVKESK. CDR3 length: 15 amino acids. In regard to this clonotype: The antigen is undetermined. With a much larger clone just one base away, this may be a read error.

Material: peripheral blood. The V and J genes are TRBV14 and TRBJ2-7; 9 nucleotides line up with TRBD2. The source of this sequence is a man in his forties or fifties with primary liver carcinoma and hepatitis B virus infection. The CDR3 nucleotides are TGTGCCAACAGCCAAGTGGGCGGGAGGGCCGAGGAGCAGTACTTC. Its translation is CANSQVGGRAEEQYF.